This section outlines one T cell receptor (beta chain) sequence together with its context. No antigen is known for it. The CDR3 runs to 16 residues. Per the germline V gene, CDR1 is LNHDA and CDR2 is SQIVND (reference sequence). V was trimmed by 7 bases and J by 7 bases, leaving 22 bases between them. This sample is drawn from a study of cytomegalovirus exposure and HLA in healthy donors. Study-wide results and caveats: Later, an analysis found that common viral pathogens appeared to be linked with several of the most significant clusters. There were some public TCRs occurring in many donors, but most TCR sequences were rare. In a later analysis, DRB1 alleles had the most associated TCRs; HLA-C alleles the fewest.

PCR was performed using 60 Vbeta and 13 Jbeta primers. Method: immunoSEQ multiplex PCR; TCRdb's copy keeps in-frame clones and lacks some. The sample lists under 200,000 clones, about 77% occurring once. The clonotype was recovered from a man aged 25-45 years in good health and CMV-seronegative. Sample: PBMCs. V usage is TRBV19 and J usage is TRBJ2-2; D perhaps matches TRBD2 (6 bases). The CDR3 loop is CASNPNGGRNSGELFF. In DNA, the CDR3 is TGTGCCAGTAATCCGAACGGAGGGAGGAATAGCGGGGAGCTGTTTTTT. The whole variable domain, filled in from reference TRBV19 and TRBJ2-2, reads DGGITQSPKYLFRKEGQNVTLSCEQNLNHDAMYWYRQDPGQGLRLIYYSQIVNDFQKGDIAEGYSVSREKKESFPLTVTSAQKNPTAFYLCASNPNGGRNSGELFFGEGSRLTVL.